This TCR beta chain was obtained from a study of blood T cell repertoires in COVID-19. Study as a whole: Both acute and convalescent COVID-19 samples were obtained from the United States, Italy and Spain.

This table comes from immunoSEQ multiplex PCR, and its TCRdb copy is limited to in-frame clones, with some not included. The data contain roughly 180,000 clones, under 85% of them singletons. With 1 base removed from V and 5 bases from J, the gap between germline ends came to 23 bases. The germline gives CDR1 SGHTA, CDR2 FQGNSA. There are 18 residues in the CDR3. The sequence derives from a man in his 60s who had recovered from COVID-19. Sequenced input: peripheral blood. This chain joins TRBV7-2 and TRBJ1-1; D is perhaps TRBD1 (5 bases). DNA of the CDR3: TGTGCCAGCAGCTTAGTTGGACGGGGGGGTTTTATTGGTACTGAAGCTTTCTTT. It codes for CASSLVGRGGFIGTEAFF.